This T cell receptor (beta chain) emerged from a study of T cell changes during pregnancy in multiple sclerosis. The data were produced by immunoSEQ multiplex PCR, yet TCRdb's version contains in-frame clones alone and is incomplete. Of roughly 28,000 clones in the sample, around 89% were seen once. V shed 0 bases, J shed 4 bases, and the junction held 8 bases outside the gene matches. Germline V gene sequence: CDR1 LNHNV, CDR2 YYDKDF (reference sequence). The CDR3 covers 16 residues. The specimen was CD4+ T cells from peripheral blood mononuclear cells, collected in the first trimester of pregnancy. This chain uses TRBV15 with TRBJ2-7; 8 bases are a match to TRBD1. The sequence came from a female donor in good health, enrolled as a control in a pregnancy study. CDR3 sequence: CATSRDITGGDYEQYF. The CDR3, as DNA: TGTGCCACCAGCAGAGATATAACAGGGGGAGATTACGAGCAGTACTTC.